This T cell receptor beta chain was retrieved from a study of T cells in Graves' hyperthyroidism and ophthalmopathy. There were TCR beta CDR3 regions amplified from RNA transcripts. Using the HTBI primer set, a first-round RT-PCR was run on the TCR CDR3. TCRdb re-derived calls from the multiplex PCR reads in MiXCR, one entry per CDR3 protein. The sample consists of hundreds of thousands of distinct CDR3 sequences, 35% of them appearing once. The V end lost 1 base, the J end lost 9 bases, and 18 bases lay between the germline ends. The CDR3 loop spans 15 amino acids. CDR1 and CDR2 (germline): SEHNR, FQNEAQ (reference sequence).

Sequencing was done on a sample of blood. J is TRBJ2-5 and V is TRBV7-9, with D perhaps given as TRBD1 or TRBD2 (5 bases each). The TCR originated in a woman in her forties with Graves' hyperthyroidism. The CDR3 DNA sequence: TGTGCCAGCAGCTTAGAGGCCGGGGCCGATCAGCCCCAGTACTTC. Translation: CASSLEAGADQPQYF.